This record looks at one T cell receptor (beta chain) sequence and its context. Its antigen remains unidentified. The sample belongs to a study of post-analysis software for immune sequencing data. Whole-study findings and limits: When the samples were clustered directly with F measure, those that had been prepared in the same batch showed strong co-clustering. Roughly 5 TRBV segments, TRBV5-6, TRBV5-1 and TRBV20-1 among them, were found more frequent in patients than controls.

In germline, CDR1 is SGHRS, CDR2 YFSETQ. After removal of 1 base from V and 5 bases from J, the junction contained 7 bases not matched to a gene. The CDR3 runs 15 residues. The library was made from cDNA and included unique molecular identifiers. When about 0.95 to 10 million T cells were used, they gave about 490,000 cDNA molecules. TCRdb re-called the PCR reads through MiXCR, storing one row per CDR3 protein. The sample yields 160,000 or so distinct CDR3 sequences, roughly 35% seen once. The sequencing used blood, collected after autologous hematopoietic stem cell transplantation. The origin of this receptor is a girl aged 10 to 17 with multiple sclerosis. The chain couples TRBV5-1 to TRBJ2-7; 9 bases agree with TRBD2. CDR3: CASSLFPSGENEQYF. In DNA, the CDR3 is TGCGCCAGCAGCTTGTTCCCTAGCGGGGAGAACGAGCAGTACTTC.